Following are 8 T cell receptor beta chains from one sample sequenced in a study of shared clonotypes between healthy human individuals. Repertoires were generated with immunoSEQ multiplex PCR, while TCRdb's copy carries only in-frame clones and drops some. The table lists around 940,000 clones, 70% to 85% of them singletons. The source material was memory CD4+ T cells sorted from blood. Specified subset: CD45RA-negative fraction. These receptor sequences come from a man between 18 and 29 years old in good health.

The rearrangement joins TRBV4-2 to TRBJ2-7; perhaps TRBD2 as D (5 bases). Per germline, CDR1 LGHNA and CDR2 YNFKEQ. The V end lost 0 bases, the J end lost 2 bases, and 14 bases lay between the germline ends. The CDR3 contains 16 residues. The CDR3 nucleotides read TGTGCCAGCAGCCAAGATCATTCGTCGGGAACCTACGAGCAGTACTTC. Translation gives CASSQDHSSGTYEQYF.

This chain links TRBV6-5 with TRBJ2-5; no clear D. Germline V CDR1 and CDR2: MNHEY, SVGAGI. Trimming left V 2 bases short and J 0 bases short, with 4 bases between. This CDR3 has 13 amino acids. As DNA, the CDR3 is TGTGCCAGCAGTTACCTGAACCAAGAGACCCAGTACTTC. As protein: CASSYLNQETQYF.

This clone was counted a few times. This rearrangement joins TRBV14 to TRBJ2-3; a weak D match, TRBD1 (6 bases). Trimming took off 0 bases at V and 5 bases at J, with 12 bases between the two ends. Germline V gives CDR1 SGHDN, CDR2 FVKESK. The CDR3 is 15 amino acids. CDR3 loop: CASSQDWGPIDTQYF. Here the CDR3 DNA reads TGTGCCAGCAGCCAAGACTGGGGGCCCATAGATACGCAGTATTTT.

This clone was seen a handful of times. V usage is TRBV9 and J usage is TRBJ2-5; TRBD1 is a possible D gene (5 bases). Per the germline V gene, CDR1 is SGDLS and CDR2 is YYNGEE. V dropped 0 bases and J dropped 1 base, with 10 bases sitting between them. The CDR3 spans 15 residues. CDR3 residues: CASSVAGHRQETQYF. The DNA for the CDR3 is TGTGCCAGCAGCGTAGCTGGACACCGCCAAGAGACCCAGTACTTC.

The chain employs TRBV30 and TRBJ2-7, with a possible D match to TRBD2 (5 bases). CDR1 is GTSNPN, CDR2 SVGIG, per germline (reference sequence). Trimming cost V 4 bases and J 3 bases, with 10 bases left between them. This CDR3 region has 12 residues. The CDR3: CAWTASFYEQYF. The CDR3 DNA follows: TGTGCCTGGACGGCTAGCTTCTACGAGCAGTACTTC.

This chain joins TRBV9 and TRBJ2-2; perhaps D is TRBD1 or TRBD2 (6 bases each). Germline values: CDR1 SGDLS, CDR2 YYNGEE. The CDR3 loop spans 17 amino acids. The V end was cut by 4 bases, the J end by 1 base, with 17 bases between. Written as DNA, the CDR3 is TGTGCCAGCAGCCCACGGGTGGGGGGCAGGAACACCGGGGAGCTGTTTTTT. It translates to CASSPRVGGRNTGELFF.

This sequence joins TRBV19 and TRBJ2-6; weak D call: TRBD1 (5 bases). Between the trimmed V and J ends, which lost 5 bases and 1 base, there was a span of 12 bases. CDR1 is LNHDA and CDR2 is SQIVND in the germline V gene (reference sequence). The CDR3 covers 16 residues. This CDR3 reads CASSPPTGSGANVLTF. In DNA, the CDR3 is TGTGCCAGTAGTCCACCTACAGGTTCTGGGGCCAACGTCCTGACTTTC.

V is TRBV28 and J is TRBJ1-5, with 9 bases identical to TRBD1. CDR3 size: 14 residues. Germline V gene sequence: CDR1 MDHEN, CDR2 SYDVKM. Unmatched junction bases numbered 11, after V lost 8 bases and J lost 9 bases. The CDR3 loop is CASLFGTGKLPQHF. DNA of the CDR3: TGTGCCAGCCTTTTCGGGACAGGGAAATTGCCCCAGCATTTT.